This TCR beta chain is from a study of blood T cell repertoires in COVID-19. Sequencing used immunoSEQ multiplex PCR; TCRdb keeps in-frame clones, though not all of them. This sample yields under 200,000 clones, of which 88% are seen a single time; 1.5% to 2% belongs to the top ten. This CDR3 is built from 17 residues. V dropped 4 bases and J dropped 5 bases, with 20 bases sitting between them. The V gene's germline CDR1 is KGHSH and CDR2 LQKENI. The sequence was obtained from a man between 18 and 35 years old with active or convalescent COVID-19. Sequencing was carried out using peripheral blood. V is TRBV18 and J is TRBJ2-2; perhaps TRBD1 as D (6 bases). The DNA for the CDR3 is TGTGCCAGCTCACTTACTGGGGGCTTGTTGTCGACCGGGGAGCTGTTTTTT. This sequence encodes CASSLTGGLLSTGELFF. The variable domain in full, with the rest retrieved from reference TRBV18 and TRBJ2-2, is NAGVMQNPRHLVRRRGQEARLRCSPMKGHSHVYWYRQLPEEGLKFMVYLQKENIIDESGMPKERFSAEFPKEGPSILRIQQVVRGDSAAYFCASSLTGGLLSTGELFFGEGSRLTVL.